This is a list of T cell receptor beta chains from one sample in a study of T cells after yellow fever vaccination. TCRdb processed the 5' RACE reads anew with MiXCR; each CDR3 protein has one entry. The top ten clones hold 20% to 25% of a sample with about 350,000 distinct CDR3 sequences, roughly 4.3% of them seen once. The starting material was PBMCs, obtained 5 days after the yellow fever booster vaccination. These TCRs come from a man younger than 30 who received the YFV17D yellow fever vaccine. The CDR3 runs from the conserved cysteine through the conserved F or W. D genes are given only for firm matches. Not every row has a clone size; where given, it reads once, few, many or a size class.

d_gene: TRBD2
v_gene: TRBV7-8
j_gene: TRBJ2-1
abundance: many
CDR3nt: TGTGCCAGCAGCTTATGGAATAGCGGGGGACCTTACAATGAGCAGTTCTTC
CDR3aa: CASSLWNSGGPYNEQFF

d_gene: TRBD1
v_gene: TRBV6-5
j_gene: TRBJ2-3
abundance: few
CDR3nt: TGTGCCAGCAGTTCCCGAGCGACAGGGACGCCAGATACGCAGTATTTT
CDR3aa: CASSSRATGTPDTQYF

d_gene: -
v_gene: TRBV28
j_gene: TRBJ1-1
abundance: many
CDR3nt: TGTGCCAGCAGCCATAACACTGAAGCTTTCTTT
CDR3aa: CASSHNTEAFF

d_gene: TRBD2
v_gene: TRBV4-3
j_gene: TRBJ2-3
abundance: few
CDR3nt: TGCGCCAGCAGCCAGCGGCGGGGGGGCACAGATACGCAGTATTTT
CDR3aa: CASSQRRGGTDTQYF

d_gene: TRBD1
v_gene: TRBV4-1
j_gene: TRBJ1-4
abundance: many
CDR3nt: TGCGCCAGCAGCCAGCCCCTCCGGGGGACAGAGAATGAAAAACTGTTTTTT
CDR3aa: CASSQPLRGTENEKLFF

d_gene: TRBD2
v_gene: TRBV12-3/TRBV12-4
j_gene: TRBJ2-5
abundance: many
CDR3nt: TGTGCCAGCACCATAGGGACTAGCGGTCAAGAGACCCAGTACTTC
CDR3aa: CASTIGTSGQETQYF

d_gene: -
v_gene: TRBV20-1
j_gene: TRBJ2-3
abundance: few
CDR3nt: TGCAGTGCTATGGCCAGCCAGAGCACAGATACGCAGTATTTT
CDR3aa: CSAMASQSTDTQYF

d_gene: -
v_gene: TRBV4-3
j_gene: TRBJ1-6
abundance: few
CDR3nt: TGCGCCAGCAGCCGAGGACGACTCGTGGATTCACCCCTCCACTTT
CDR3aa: CASSRGRLVDSPLHF

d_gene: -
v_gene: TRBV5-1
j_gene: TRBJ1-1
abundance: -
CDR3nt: TGCGCCAGCAGCTTGTTCGATGCCAATGAAGCTTTCTTT
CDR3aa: CASSLFDANEAFF

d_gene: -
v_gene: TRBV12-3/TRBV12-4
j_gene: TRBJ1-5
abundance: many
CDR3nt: TGTGCCAGCAGTTTAGGGTGGGTCAGCCAGCCCCAGCATTTT
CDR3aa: CASSLGWVSQPQHF

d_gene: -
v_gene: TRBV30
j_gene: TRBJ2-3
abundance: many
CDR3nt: TGTGCCTGGAGTCTCGGGGGAGATACGCAGTATTTT
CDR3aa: CAWSLGGDTQYF

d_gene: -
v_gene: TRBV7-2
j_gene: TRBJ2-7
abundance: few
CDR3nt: TGTGCCAGCAGCTTAGACGGGATCCTCTACGAGCAGTACTTC
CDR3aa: CASSLDGILYEQYF

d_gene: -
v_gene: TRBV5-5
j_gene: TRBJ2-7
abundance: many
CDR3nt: TGTGCCAGCAGCTTGGATCAGGGGCCCTACGAGCAGTACTTC
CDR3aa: CASSLDQGPYEQYF

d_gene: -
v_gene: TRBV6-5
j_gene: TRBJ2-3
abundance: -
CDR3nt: TGTGCCAGCAGTTACTTGGGGGCCGTGACAGATACGCAGTATTTT
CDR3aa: CASSYLGAVTDTQYF

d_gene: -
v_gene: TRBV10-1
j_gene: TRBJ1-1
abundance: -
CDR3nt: TGCGCCAGCAGTGAGTTCCGGGGGTTGGGCACTGAAGCTTTCTTT
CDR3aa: CASSEFRGLGTEAFF

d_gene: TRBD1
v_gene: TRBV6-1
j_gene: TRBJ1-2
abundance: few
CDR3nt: TGTGCCAGCAGGGTACAGGGGTATGGCTACACCTTC
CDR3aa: CASRVQGYGYTF

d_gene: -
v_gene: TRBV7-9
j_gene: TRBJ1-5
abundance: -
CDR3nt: TGTGCCAGCAGCTTAGGTTCAGGCCTATCCCAGCCCCAGCATTTT
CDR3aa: CASSLGSGLSQPQHF

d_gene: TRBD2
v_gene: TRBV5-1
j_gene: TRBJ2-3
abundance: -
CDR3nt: TGCGCCAGCAGGGGTAGCGGGGCGGCAGGAGATACGCAGTATTTT
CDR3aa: CASRGSGAAGDTQYF

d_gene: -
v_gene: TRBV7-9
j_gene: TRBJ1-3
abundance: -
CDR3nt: TGTGCCAGCAGCTTTGTTGGCGCTGGAAACACCATATATTTT
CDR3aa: CASSFVGAGNTIYF

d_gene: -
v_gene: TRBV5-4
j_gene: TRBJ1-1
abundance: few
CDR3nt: TGTGCCAGCAGCCCCCACCCCCGTGAAGCTTTCTTT
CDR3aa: CASSPHPREAFF

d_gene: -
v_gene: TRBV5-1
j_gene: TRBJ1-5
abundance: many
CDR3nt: TGCGCCAGCAGCTTGGGCGGGGATCAGCCCCAGCATTTT
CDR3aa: CASSLGGDQPQHF

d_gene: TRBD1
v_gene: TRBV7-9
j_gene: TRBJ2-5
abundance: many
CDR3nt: TGTGCCAGCAGCTTAGAGTGGACAGGGGCGGAGACCCAGTACTTC
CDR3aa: CASSLEWTGAETQYF